This entry lists 28 T cell receptor beta chains sequenced from one sample in a study of cytomegalovirus exposure and HLA in healthy donors. Amplification used 60 Vbeta primers and 13 Jbeta primers. TCRdb keeps only in-frame clones here, not all; method: immunoSEQ multiplex PCR. The data contain 89,000 or so clones, over 75% of them singletons. Input material: PBMCs. The origin of the receptors is a boy aged 5-17 years in good health and CMV-seronegative.

The chain is built from TRBV6-5 and TRBJ2-5; D is uncertain. The V end lost 2 bases, the J end lost 1 base, and 5 bases lay between the germline ends. Germline V gene sequence: CDR1 MNHEY, CDR2 SVGAGI. The CDR3 is made up of 13 amino acids. CDR3 DNA: TGTGCCAGCAGTTACACAGCCCAAGAGACCCAGTACTTC. This encodes CASSYTAQETQYF.

This clone occurred a few times. Other DNA sequences in the sample encode the same CDR3. The chain employs TRBV28 and TRBJ2-7, with 7 nucleotides matching TRBD1. This CDR3 has 13 residues. Losses at the gene ends were 6 bases for V and 1 base for J; bases not matched to a gene: 3. Per germline, CDR1 MDHEN and CDR2 SYDVKM. The CDR3 nucleotides read TGTGCCAGCAGCAGACAGGGATCCTACGAGCAGTACTTC. This encodes CASSRQGSYEQYF.

This clone was seen just once. This chain joins TRBV9 and TRBJ2-1; the match to TRBD2 covers 10 bases. The CDR3 has 15 residues. With V trimmed by 0 bases and J by 6 bases, 3 bases remained unmatched. Per the germline V gene, CDR1 is SGDLS and CDR2 is YYNGEE. CDR3 amino acids: CASSVETSGLNEQFF. The DNA for the CDR3 is TGTGCCAGCAGCGTAGAGACTAGCGGGCTCAATGAGCAGTTCTTC.

V and J are TRBV6-6 and TRBJ1-1, with 8 bases matching TRBD1. This CDR3 region has 15 residues. The junction had 7 bases not matched to a gene; V was cut back by 6 bases and J by 1 base. Per germline, CDR1 MNHNY and CDR2 SVGAGI (reference sequence). Here the CDR3 reads CASSHYGTGNTEAFF. In nucleotides, the CDR3 is TGTGCCAGCAGCCACTATGGGACAGGGAACACTGAAGCTTTCTTT.

The chain uses TRBV6-4 and TRBJ2-1; TRBD2 agrees at 8 bases. V was pared by 0 bases and J by 3 bases, with 1 base of the junction left unmatched. This CDR3 contains 15 residues. CDR1 is MRHNA, CDR2 SNTAGT, per germline. The CDR3 bases are TGTGCCAGCAGTGACTCTAGCGGGGACTACAATGAGCAGTTCTTC. This codes for CASSDSSGDYNEQFF.

This clone has more than one count but fewer than ten. The chain joins TRBV10-3 to TRBJ1-1, with D perhaps matching TRBD1 (6 bases). The length of the CDR3 is 14 residues. V was clipped by 7 bases and J by 0 bases, with 12 bases between them. CDR1 is ENHRY and CDR2 is SYGVKD in the germline V gene. CDR3 sequence: CAITNTGMNTEAFF. The CDR3 DNA reads as TGTGCCATCACCAACACAGGGATGAACACTGAAGCTTTCTTT.

V and J are TRBV28 and TRBJ2-1, with 10 nucleotides matching TRBD2. This CDR3 contains 15 residues. Germline values: CDR1 MDHEN, CDR2 SYDVKM. V shed 5 bases and J 3 bases; nucleotides not matched to a gene: 4. CDR3 sequence (DNA): TGTGCCAGCAGTAAACGGACTAGCGGCTACAATGAGCAGTTCTTC. It translates to CASSKRTSGYNEQFF. The entire variable domain, with the rest obtained from reference TRBV28 and TRBJ2-1, is as follows: DVKVTQSSRYLVKRTGEKVFLECVQDMDHENMFWYRQDPGLGLRLIYFSYDVKMKEKGDIPEGYSVSREKKERFSLILESASTNQTSMYLCASSKRTSGYNEQFFGPGTRLTVL.

This rearrangement joins TRBV6-5 to TRBJ1-5; D gene uncertain. Germline-derived CDR1 and CDR2 are MNHEY and SVGAGI. The CDR3 has 14 amino acids. Trimming shortened V by 7 bases and J by 1 base, and 11 bases separated the two germline ends. The CDR3 region has the DNA TGTGCCAGCAAGGGAGGCCAGAGCAATCAGCCCCAGCATTTT. Translating gives CASKGGQSNQPQHF.

The rearrangement links TRBV11-2 to TRBJ2-1, with a tentative D call TRBD2 (5 bases). There are 13 residues in the CDR3. V lost 3 bases to trimming and J lost 10 bases, with 13 bases between them. CDR1 and CDR2 from the germline V gene are SGHAT and FQNNGV. The CDR3 sequence is CASSLRGRREQFF. CDR3 nucleotides: TGTGCCAGCAGCTTGCGAGGGCGTAGGGAGCAGTTCTTC.

The genes are TRBV28 and TRBJ1-2; maybe TRBD1 (5 bases). V shed 7 bases and J shed 1 base, with 13 bases lying between them. The germline gives CDR1 MDHEN, CDR2 SYDVKM. There are 14 residues in the CDR3. The DNA for the CDR3 is TGTGCCAGCACCTCACCAGGGAATAACTATGGCTACACCTTC. Amino acid sequence: CASTSPGNNYGYTF.

This chain joins TRBV4-1 and TRBJ2-7; D remains ambiguous. Germline values: CDR1 MGHRA, CDR2 YSYEKL. Trimming removed 0 bases from V and 2 bases from J, with 11 bases in between. The CDR3 sequence is 15 residues long. The CDR3 nucleotides read TGCGCCAGCAGCCAAGAATTCCGTTTTACCTACGAGCAGTACTTC. Residues: CASSQEFRFTYEQYF.

This rearrangement joins TRBV7-9 to TRBJ1-5, with 7 positions matching TRBD1. This CDR3 contains 14 residues. Germline-derived CDR1 and CDR2 are SEHNR and FQNEAQ (reference sequence). V shed 4 bases and J 5 bases; nucleotides not matched to a gene: 5. CDR3 residues: CASSSTGVDQPQHF. The CDR3 nucleotides are TGTGCCAGCAGCTCAACAGGGGTGGATCAGCCCCAGCATTTT.

The genes are TRBV7-2 and TRBJ2-4, with TRBD1 matching over 7 bases. This CDR3 comprises 14 residues. Germline CDR1 is SGHTA and CDR2 is FQGNSA. The ends lost 4 bases at V and 1 base at J; junction bases unmatched: 1. CDR3 DNA: TGTGCCAGCAGCTCACAGGGGGCCAAAAACATTCAGTACTTC. Translation: CASSSQGAKNIQYF.

The V gene is TRBV5-8, the J gene TRBJ1-2; 8 bases are shared with TRBD1. This CDR3 has 14 amino acids. V shed 4 bases, J shed 2 bases, and the junction held 4 bases outside the gene matches. CDR1 is SGHTS and CDR2 is YDEGEE in the germline V gene. CDR3 sequence: CASSRRTGNYGYTF. The CDR3 DNA reads as TGTGCCAGCAGCCGAAGGACAGGGAACTATGGCTACACCTTC.

J is TRBJ1-2 and V is TRBV18; perhaps TRBD1 as D (6 bases). Between the trimmed V and J ends, which lost 4 bases and 4 bases, there was a span of 13 bases. This CDR3 is built from 14 residues. The V gene's germline CDR1 is KGHSH and CDR2 LQKENI. CDR3 bases: TGTGCCAGCTCACTGGCCGGACAGCCCTATGGCTACACCTTC. Translation: CASSLAGQPYGYTF.

The chain couples TRBV7-9 to TRBJ2-7; TRBD2 aligns across 10 bases. The CDR3 has 14 amino acids. V shed 6 bases, J shed 6 bases, and the junction held 8 bases outside the gene matches. CDR1 and CDR2 from the germline V gene are SEHNR and FQNEAQ (reference sequence). The CDR3 bases are TGTGCCAGCAGTCCTACTAGCGGGACCTTCGAGCAGTACTTC. Encoded protein: CASSPTSGTFEQYF.

The rearrangement uses TRBV30 and TRBJ1-5, with 8 positions matching TRBD1. Germline lookup yields CDR1 GTSNPN and CDR2 SVGIG (reference sequence). V shed 6 bases and J 5 bases; nucleotides not matched to a gene: 3. The CDR3 runs 12 residues. The CDR3 nucleotides are TGTGCCTGCGGGACAGGCTATCAGCCCCAGCATTTT. This sequence encodes CACGTGYQPQHF.

The chain combines TRBV28 with TRBJ1-5; a weak D match, TRBD1 (6 bases). This CDR3 region has 13 residues. The V gene's germline CDR1 is MDHEN and CDR2 SYDVKM. Trimming left V 7 bases short and J 7 bases short, with 14 bases between. In nucleotides, the CDR3 is TGTGCCAGCAAATCTCAGGGGAAGCAGCCCCAGCATTTT. This translates into CASKSQGKQPQHF.

J is TRBJ1-3 and V is TRBV6-5; D possibly corresponds to TRBD1 (6 bases). V lost 4 bases and J 2 bases, leaving 15 bases between the germline ends. The CDR3 consists of 16 residues. Germline CDR1 MNHEY, CDR2 SVGAGI. Written as DNA, the CDR3 is TGTGCCAGCAGTTTTCAGACAGGTAGGCCTGGAAACACCATATATTTT. Translated: CASSFQTGRPGNTIYF.

The V call is TRBV7-9, the J call TRBJ1-2, with 7 nucleotides matching TRBD1. CDR1 is SEHNR and CDR2 is FQNEAQ in the germline V gene (reference sequence). This CDR3 has 15 amino acids. Unmatched junction bases numbered 10, after V lost 5 bases and J lost 4 bases. CDR3 in amino acids: CASSIETGSSYGYTF. The CDR3 nucleotides are TGTGCCAGCAGCATAGAGACAGGGTCCTCCTATGGCTACACCTTC.

This sequence joins TRBV6-5 and TRBJ1-2, with a weak D call TRBD1 (5 bases). Looked up from germline, CDR1 is MNHEY and CDR2 is SVGAGI. The CDR3 is made up of 15 amino acids. Trimming stripped 0 bases from V and 6 bases from J, with 14 bases between. CDR3 region: CASSYSWAGGDGYTF. The CDR3 DNA sequence: TGTGCCAGCAGTTACTCGTGGGCGGGGGGAGATGGCTACACCTTC.

V usage is TRBV4-2 and J usage is TRBJ2-1; 10 bases are shared with TRBD2. With V trimmed by 1 base and J by 3 bases, 9 bases remained unmatched. The V gene's germline CDR1 is LGHNA and CDR2 YNFKEQ. The CDR3 is 18 amino acids. Here the CDR3 reads CASSQVFRTSGDYNEQFF. The DNA for the CDR3 is TGTGCCAGCAGCCAAGTATTCCGGACTAGCGGAGACTACAATGAGCAGTTCTTC.

The rearrangement links TRBV11-1 to TRBJ1-2; D is undetermined. The CDR3 totals 15 residues. The germline gives CDR1 SGHAT, CDR2 FQDESV (reference sequence). The V end was cut by 5 bases, the J end by 1 base, with 14 bases between. The CDR3 sequence is CASSHASRSNYGYTF. The CDR3 DNA is TGTGCCAGCAGCCACGCCTCCCGCAGTAACTATGGCTACACCTTC. Complete variable domain (other parts from reference TRBV11-1 and TRBJ1-2): EAEVAQSPRYKITEKSQAVAFWCDPISGHATLYWYRQILGQGPELLVQFQDESVVDDSQLPKDRFSAERLKGVDSTLKIQPAELGDSAMYLCASSHASRSNYGYTFGSGTRLTVV.

This chain connects TRBV28 to TRBJ1-1; a weak D match, TRBD1 (6 bases). This CDR3 comprises 13 residues. The V end was cut by 1 base, the J end by 10 bases, with 13 bases between. Germline CDR1 and CDR2: MDHEN and SYDVKM. The CDR3 loop is CASSLSGTKGAFF. The CDR3 coding sequence is TGTGCCAGCAGTTTATCCGGGACAAAGGGAGCTTTCTTT.

The chain couples TRBV28 to TRBJ1-2; D is uncertain. Germline V gene sequence: CDR1 MDHEN, CDR2 SYDVKM. Trimming shortened V by 7 bases and J by 4 bases, and 16 bases separated the two germline ends. The CDR3 covers 14 residues. CDR3 DNA sequence: TGTGCCAGCAAAACCAGGCAGGACTCCTATGGCTACACCTTC. Its protein product is CASKTRQDSYGYTF.

The chain uses TRBV6-5 and TRBJ2-3; maybe TRBD1 (5 bases). V was cut by 2 bases and J by 4 bases, with 13 bases left in between. The length of the CDR3 is 15 residues. Germline CDR1 and CDR2: MNHEY and SVGAGI. The CDR3 spells CASSYRQGRPDTQYF. The CDR3 coding sequence is TGTGCCAGCAGTTACAGGCAGGGCCGCCCAGATACGCAGTATTTT.

Concerning this clone: The sample carries other DNA sequences with the same CDR3. This rearrangement joins TRBV28 to TRBJ1-1; maybe TRBD1 (6 bases). In germline, CDR1 is MDHEN, CDR2 SYDVKM. This CDR3 contains 14 residues. The V end lost 3 bases, the J end lost 0 bases, and 8 bases lay between the germline ends. The CDR3 reads CASSFRGMNTEAFF. The DNA of the CDR3 is TGTGCCAGCAGTTTTAGGGGGATGAACACTGAAGCTTTCTTT. The full variable domain, completed using reference TRBV28 and TRBJ1-1, is DVKVTQSSRYLVKRTGEKVFLECVQDMDHENMFWYRQDPGLGLRLIYFSYDVKMKEKGDIPEGYSVSREKKERFSLILESASTNQTSMYLCASSFRGMNTEAFFGQGTRLTVV.

The chain carries TRBV6-1 and TRBJ1-3; TRBD1 matches at 7 bases. The V gene end was trimmed by 7 bases and the J gene end by 5 bases; junction bases not matched to a gene: 8. The CDR3 is 14 residues long. Germline V CDR1 and CDR2: MNHNS, SASEGT. CDR3 DNA sequence: TGTGCCAGCAAAAGGGGGACAGAGAGAAACACCATATATTTT. The encoded protein is CASKRGTERNTIYF.